The clone carrying this T cell receptor (beta chain) is a singleton in its sample. Under the authors' procedure: Amplification of reference gene primers was used by the study to estimate nucleated cell counts. The assay was immunoSEQ multiplex PCR, and TCRdb's table has in-frame clones only and misses some. Clone size and the V and J calls come from that table; the DNA yielded D and trimming. This table holds roughly 110,000 clones, more than 75% found once. This record comes from a study of blood T cell repertoires in COVID-19. Across the study: COVID-19 samples from acute and convalescent phases originated in the United States, Italy and Spain. T cells, B-cell-depleted T cells, or PBMCs provided the cDNA or gDNA that served as material.

CDR3 length equals 15 residues. The germline V gene has CDR1 SGHNT and CDR2 YENEEA. V shed 5 bases, J shed 4 bases, and the junction held 7 bases outside the gene matches. This TCR was sampled from a man between 65 and 85 years old with acute or convalescent COVID-19. The material sequenced was peripheral blood. The V gene is TRBV11-3, the J gene TRBJ2-5, with 10 bases that match TRBD1. CDR3 region: CASSPGTGEGETQYF. The CDR3 DNA sequence: TGTGCCAGCAGCCCTGGGACAGGGGAGGGAGAGACCCAGTACTTC.